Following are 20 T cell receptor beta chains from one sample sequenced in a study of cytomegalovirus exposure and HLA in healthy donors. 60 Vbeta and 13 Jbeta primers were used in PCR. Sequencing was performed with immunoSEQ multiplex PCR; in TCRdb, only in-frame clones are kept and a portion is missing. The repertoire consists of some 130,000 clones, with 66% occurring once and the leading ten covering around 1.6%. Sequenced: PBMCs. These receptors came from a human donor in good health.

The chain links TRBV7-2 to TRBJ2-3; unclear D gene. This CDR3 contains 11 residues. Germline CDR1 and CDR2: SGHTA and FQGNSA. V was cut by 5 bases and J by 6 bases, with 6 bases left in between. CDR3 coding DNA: TGTGCCAGCAGCCCCCTCGATACGCAGTATTTT. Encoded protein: CASSPLDTQYF.

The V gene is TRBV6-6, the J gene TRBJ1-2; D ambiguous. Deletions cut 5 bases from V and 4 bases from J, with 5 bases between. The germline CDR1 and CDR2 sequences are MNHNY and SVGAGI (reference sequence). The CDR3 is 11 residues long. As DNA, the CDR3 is TGTGCCAGCAGTACAGCCTATGGCTACACCTTC. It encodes CASSTAYGYTF.

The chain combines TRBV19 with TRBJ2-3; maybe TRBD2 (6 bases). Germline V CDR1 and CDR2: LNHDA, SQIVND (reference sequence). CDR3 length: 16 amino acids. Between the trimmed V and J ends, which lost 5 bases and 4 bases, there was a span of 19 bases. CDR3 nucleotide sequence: TGTGCCAGTAGTGCCCAGAGGGGAGGTGGTCCAGATACGCAGTATTTT. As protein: CASSAQRGGGPDTQYF.

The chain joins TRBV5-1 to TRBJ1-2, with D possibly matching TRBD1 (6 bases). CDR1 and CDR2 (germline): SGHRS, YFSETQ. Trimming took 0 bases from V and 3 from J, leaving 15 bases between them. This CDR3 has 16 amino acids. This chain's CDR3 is CASSLDPSGAHYGYTF. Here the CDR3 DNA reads TGCGCCAGCAGCTTGGATCCCTCAGGGGCTCACTATGGCTACACCTTC.

CDR3 DNA sequence: TGTGCCAGCTCACCGGGGGGGGCCAATGAGCAGTTCTTC. Its translation is CASSPGGANEQFF. V usage is TRBV18 and J usage is TRBJ2-1; a weak D match, TRBD2 (7 bases). The CDR3 length is 13 residues. Germline CDR1 KGHSH, CDR2 LQKENI. Trimming left V 3 bases short and J 6 bases short, with 9 bases between.

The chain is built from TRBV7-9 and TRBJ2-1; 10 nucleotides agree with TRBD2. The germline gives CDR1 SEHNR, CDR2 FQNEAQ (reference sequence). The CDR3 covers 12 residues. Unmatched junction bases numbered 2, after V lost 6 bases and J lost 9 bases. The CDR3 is CASSPSGGEQFF. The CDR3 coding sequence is TGTGCCAGCAGTCCTAGCGGGGGTGAGCAGTTCTTC.

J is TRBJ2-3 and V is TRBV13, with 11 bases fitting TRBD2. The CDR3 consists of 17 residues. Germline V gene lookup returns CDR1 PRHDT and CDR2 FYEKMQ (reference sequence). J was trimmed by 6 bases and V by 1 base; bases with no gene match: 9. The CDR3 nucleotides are TGTGCCAGCAGCTTAGCCTTGGCTAGCGGGAGGAGTGATACGCAGTATTTT. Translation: CASSLALASGRSDTQYF.

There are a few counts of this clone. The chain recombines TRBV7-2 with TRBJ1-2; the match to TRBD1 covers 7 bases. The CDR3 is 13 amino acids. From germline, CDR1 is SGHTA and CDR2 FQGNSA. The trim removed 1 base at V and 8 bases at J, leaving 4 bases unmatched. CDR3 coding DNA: TGTGCCAGCAGCTTAGAGGGGGCGGCGGGCTACACCTTC. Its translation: CASSLEGAAGYTF.

DNA for the CDR3: TGTGCCAGCAGTGATAGAGTTCGGCAGGGCTCCTACGAGCAGTACTTC. The encoded protein is CASSDRVRQGSYEQYF. V is TRBV2 and J is TRBJ2-7, with a possible D match to TRBD1 (5 bases). Germline lookup yields CDR1 SNHLY and CDR2 FYNNEI. The V end was cut by 3 bases, the J end by 0 bases, with 15 bases between. The CDR3 has 16 amino acids.

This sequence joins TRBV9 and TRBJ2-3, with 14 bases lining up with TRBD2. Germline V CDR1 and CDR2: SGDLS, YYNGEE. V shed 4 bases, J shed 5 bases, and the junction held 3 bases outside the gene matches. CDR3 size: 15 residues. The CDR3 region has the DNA TGTGCCAGCAGCCGACTAGCGGGAGGGGGAGATACGCAGTATTTT. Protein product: CASSRLAGGGDTQYF.

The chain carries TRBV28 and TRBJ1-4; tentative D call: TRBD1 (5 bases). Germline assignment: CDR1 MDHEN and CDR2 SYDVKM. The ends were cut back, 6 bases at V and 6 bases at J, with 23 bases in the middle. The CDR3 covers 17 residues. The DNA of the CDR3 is TGTGCCAGCAGCAATGGCGGGGACGGACCGCAATATGAAAAACTGTTTTTT. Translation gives CASSNGGDGPQYEKLFF.

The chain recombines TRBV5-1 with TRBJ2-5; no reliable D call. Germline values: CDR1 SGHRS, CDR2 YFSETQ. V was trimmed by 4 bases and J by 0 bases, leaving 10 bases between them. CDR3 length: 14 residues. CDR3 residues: CASSTDTYQETQYF. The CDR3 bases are TGCGCCAGCAGCACAGACACGTACCAAGAGACCCAGTACTTC.

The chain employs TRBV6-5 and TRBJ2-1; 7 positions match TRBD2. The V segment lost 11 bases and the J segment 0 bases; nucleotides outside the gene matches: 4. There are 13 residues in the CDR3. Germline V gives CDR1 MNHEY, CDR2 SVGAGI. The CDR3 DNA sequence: TGTGCCGACGGGGGGAGCTCCTACAATGAGCAGTTCTTC. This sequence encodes CADGGSSYNEQFF.

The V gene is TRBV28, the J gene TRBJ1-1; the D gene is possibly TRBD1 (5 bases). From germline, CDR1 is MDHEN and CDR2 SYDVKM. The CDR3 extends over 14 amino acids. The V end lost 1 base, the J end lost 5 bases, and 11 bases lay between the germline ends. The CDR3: CASSLYLGRTEAFF. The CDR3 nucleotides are TGTGCCAGCAGTTTATACCTGGGGCGGACTGAAGCTTTCTTT.

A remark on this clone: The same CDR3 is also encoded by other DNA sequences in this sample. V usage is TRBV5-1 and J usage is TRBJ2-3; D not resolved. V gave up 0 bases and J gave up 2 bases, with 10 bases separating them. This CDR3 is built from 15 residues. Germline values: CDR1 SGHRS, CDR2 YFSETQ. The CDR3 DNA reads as TGCGCCAGCAGCTTGGGCGGCGGATCCACAGATACGCAGTATTTT. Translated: CASSLGGGSTDTQYF. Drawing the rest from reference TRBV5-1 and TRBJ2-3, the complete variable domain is KAGVTQTPRYLIKTRGQQVTLSCSPISGHRSVSWYQQTPGQGLQFLFEYFSETQRNKGNFPGRFSGRQFSNSRSEMNVSTLELGDSALYLCASSLGGGSTDTQYFGPGTRLTVL.

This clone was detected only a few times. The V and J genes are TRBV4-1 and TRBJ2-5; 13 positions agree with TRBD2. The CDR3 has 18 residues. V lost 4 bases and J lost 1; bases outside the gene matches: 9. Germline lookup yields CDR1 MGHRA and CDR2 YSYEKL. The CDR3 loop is CASSPRLAGGGTQETQYF. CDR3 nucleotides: TGCGCCAGCAGCCCCAGACTAGCGGGAGGAGGGACCCAAGAGACCCAGTACTTC.

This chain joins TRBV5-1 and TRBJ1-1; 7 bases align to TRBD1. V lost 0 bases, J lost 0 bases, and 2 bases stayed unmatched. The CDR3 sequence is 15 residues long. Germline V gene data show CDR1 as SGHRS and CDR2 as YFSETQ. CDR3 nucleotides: TGCGCCAGCAGCTTGGAACAGGGGATGAACACTGAAGCTTTCTTT. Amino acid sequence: CASSLEQGMNTEAFF.

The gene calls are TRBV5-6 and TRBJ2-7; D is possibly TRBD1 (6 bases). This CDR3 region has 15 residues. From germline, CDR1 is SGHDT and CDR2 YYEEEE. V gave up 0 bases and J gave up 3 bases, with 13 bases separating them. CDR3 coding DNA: TGTGCCAGCAGCTTGGCGGCAGGGGTGAACTACGAGCAGTACTTC. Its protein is CASSLAAGVNYEQYF.

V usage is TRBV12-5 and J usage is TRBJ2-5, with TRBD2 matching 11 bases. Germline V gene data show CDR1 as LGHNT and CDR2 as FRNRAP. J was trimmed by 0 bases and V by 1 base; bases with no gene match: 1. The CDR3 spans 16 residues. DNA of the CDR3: TGTGCTAGTGGTTTGGGACTAGCGGGATACCAAGAGACCCAGTACTTC. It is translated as CASGLGLAGYQETQYF. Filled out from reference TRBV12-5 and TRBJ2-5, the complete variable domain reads DARVTQTPRHKVTEMGQEVTMRCQPILGHNTVFWYRQTMMQGLELLAYFRNRAPLDDSGMPKDRFSAEMPDATLATLKIQPSEPRDSAVYFCASGLGLAGYQETQYFGPGTRLLVL.

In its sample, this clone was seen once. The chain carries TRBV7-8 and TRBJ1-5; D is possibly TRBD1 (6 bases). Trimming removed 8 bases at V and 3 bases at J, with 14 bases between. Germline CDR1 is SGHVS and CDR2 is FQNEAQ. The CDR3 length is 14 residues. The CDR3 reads CASSDRRFNQPQHF. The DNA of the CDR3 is TGTGCCAGCTCTGACAGGCGGTTCAATCAGCCCCAGCATTTT.